The rows below give T cell receptor beta chains drawn from one sample of a study of HIV-infected patients and healthy controls. TCRdb re-derived calls from the 5' RACE reads in MiXCR, one entry per CDR3 protein. This sample has over 55,000 distinct CDR3 sequences, with 16% found just once. Specimen: CD4+ T cells from blood. The receptors shown here come from a human donor in good health. The CDR3 runs from the conserved cysteine through the conserved F or W. A D gene is named only where the DNA matches it firmly. Some rows have no size entry. The others give once, few or many, or a class for an expanded clone.

clone_size	v_call	j_call	d_call	cdr3_nt	cdr3_aa
few	TRBV3-1	TRBJ2-1	TRBD2	TGTGCCAGCAGTCCCCGACTAGCGGGGGGTCAGGAGCAGTTCTTC	CASSPRLAGGQEQFF
.	TRBV6-1	TRBJ2-1	.	TGTGCCAGCAGTGAACGCGGAGATGAGCAGTTCTTC	CASSERGDEQFF
few	TRBV14	TRBJ2-7	.	TGTGCCAGCAGCCAAGACCCAGGGAGCGAGCAGTACTTC	CASSQDPGSEQYF
few	TRBV19	TRBJ2-6	.	TGTGCCAGTAGTAGGGTCGGGGGCAGTTCGGCTTCTGGGGCCAACGTCCTGACTTTC	CASSRVGGSSASGANVLTF
.	TRBV7-2	TRBJ1-1	.	TGTGCCAGCAGCTCCCCAAGGAAAAGGTCGACTGAAGCTTTCTTT	CASSSPRKRSTEAFF
.	TRBV5-5	TRBJ2-7	TRBD1	TGTGCCAGCAGCCGACGGACAGGGTGGTCCTACGAGCAGTACTTC	CASSRRTGWSYEQYF
.	TRBV4-2	TRBJ2-2	.	TGTGCCAGCAGCCAAGATCCGAGGGTAAACACCGGGGAGCTGTTTTTT	CASSQDPRVNTGELFF
few	TRBV12-3/TRBV12-4	TRBJ2-1	TRBD2	TGTGCCAGCAGTCACCGGGGGGCTAGCGGGAAGGGATTGTGGCAGTTCTTC	CASSHRGASGKGLWQFF
.	TRBV3-1	TRBJ2-7	TRBD2	TGTGCCAGCAGGCATAGCGGGGGGAGCTCCTACGAGCAGTACTTC	CASRHSGGSSYEQYF
many	TRBV11-1	TRBJ2-1	.	TGTGCCAGCAGCTTACGGCGGACCAGGGGCAATGAGCAGTTCTTC	CASSLRRTRGNEQFF
.	TRBV5-1	TRBJ1-2	TRBD1	TGCGCCAGCAGCTTGGATTCCTGGACAGGCGATATTGGCTACACCTTC	CASSLDSWTGDIGYTF
many	TRBV29-1	TRBJ2-5	.	TGCAGCGTTAATCTTCGGTCCGACCAAGAGACCCAGTACTTC	CSVNLRSDQETQYF
.	TRBV6-2/TRBV6-3	TRBJ2-7	.	TGTGCCAGCAGACCCTCCCGGGGCTGGGAGCAGTACTTC	CASRPSRGWEQYF
few	TRBV10-2	TRBJ2-2	.	TGCGCCAGCAGTGAAGGGAGTAAAGGACTCTTCGCGAACACCGGGGAGCTGTTTTTT	CASSEGSKGLFANTGELFF
few	TRBV7-2	TRBJ2-2	.	TGTGCCAGCAGGGGTGGCCGGAACACCGGGGAGCTGTTTTTT	CASRGGRNTGELFF
many	TRBV7-2	TRBJ2-6	.	TGTGCCAGCAGCTTAGCGCTCGGGGGCGCAACTGGGGCCAACGTCCTGACTTTC	CASSLALGGATGANVLTF
.	TRBV12-3/TRBV12-4	TRBJ1-2	.	TGTGCCAGCACTTTGTGGCCACCCGGTTATGGCTACACCTTC	CASTLWPPGYGYTF
few	TRBV29-1	TRBJ2-1	.	TGCAGCGTTGAAAAATACCTGGGCGATGAGCAGTTCTTC	CSVEKYLGDEQFF
.	TRBV30	TRBJ1-1	.	TGTGCCTGGAGACCTTTGAACACTGAAGCTTTCTTT	CAWRPLNTEAFF
.	TRBV3-1	TRBJ2-7	TRBD1	TGTGCCAGCAGCCGACAGGGGAGGAACGAGCAGTACTTC	CASSRQGRNEQYF
few	TRBV24-1	TRBJ2-5	.	TGTGCCACCAGTTCCCGGGGGAGAGAGACCCAGTACTTC	CATSSRGRETQYF
few	TRBV11-2	TRBJ2-3	.	TGTGCCAGCAGCCCGCCCGCGGGGCTACGGTATTTT	CASSPPAGLRYF
few	TRBV12-3/TRBV12-4	TRBJ1-5	.	TGTGCCAGCAGTTTAAGGGCGGCTAGCAATCAGCCCCAGCATTTT	CASSLRAASNQPQHF
.	TRBV20-1	TRBJ1-3	TRBD1	TGCAGTGCTAGTGACAGGGTGGCTGGAAACACCATATATTTT	CSASDRVAGNTIYF
once	TRBV24-1	TRBJ2-1	.	TGTGCCACCGGTTCTCGACACGGCGACTACAATGAGCAGTTCTTC	CATGSRHGDYNEQFF
many	TRBV15	TRBJ1-4	.	TGTGCCACCAGCAGAGATTTTTCGGCAACTAATGAAAAACTGTTTTTT	CATSRDFSATNEKLFF
few	TRBV5-6	TRBJ1-6	TRBD1	TGTGCCAGCAGTAGAAGGGACAGGGGCTCACCCCTCCACTTT	CASSRRDRGSPLHF
.	TRBV6-6	TRBJ1-6	TRBD1	TGTGCCAGCAAAGAACAGGGGAAGGATTCTAATTCACCCCTCCACTTT	CASKEQGKDSNSPLHF
many	TRBV20-1	TRBJ2-3	TRBD2	TGCAGTGCTCACGGGGGGACAGATACGCAGTATTTT	CSAHGGTDTQYF
.	TRBV20-1	TRBJ2-1	.	TGCAGTGCTAGGCCGACGGGGAATGAGCAGTTCTTC	CSARPTGNEQFF
few	TRBV6-6	TRBJ1-5	TRBD1	TGTGCCAGCAGTTACGGACAGGGGGTGGGGGATAGCAATCAGCCCCAGCATTTT	CASSYGQGVGDSNQPQHF
few	TRBV12-5	TRBJ1-5	.	TGTGCTAGTGGACCAACTAGGACAGTTTCTAGCAATCAGCCCCAGCATTTT	CASGPTRTVSSNQPQHF
few	TRBV27	TRBJ1-1	.	TGTGCCAGCAGTTTCCTCATACGCGGGATGAACACTGAAGCTTTCTTT	CASSFLIRGMNTEAFF
.	TRBV5-5	TRBJ2-7	.	TGTGCCAGCAGCCGCGGGGGACAGGTTGGGGAGCAGTACTTC	CASSRGGQVGEQYF
.	TRBV4-2	TRBJ1-2	.	TGTGCCAGCAGCCTGGCCTCCAGGGAATCTGGTGGCTACACCTTC	CASSLASRESGGYTF
many	TRBV20-1	TRBJ1-3	.	TGCAGTGCTAGAGTCAGCAACGGGGACACCATATATTTT	CSARVSNGDTIYF
few	TRBV15	TRBJ2-7	TRBD1	TGTGCCACCAGCAGAGAAAACCGACAGGGGCCGAACTTC	CATSRENRQGPNF
many	TRBV21-1	TRBJ2-1	.	TGTGCCAGCAGCAAAGCGCATCTAGCGGGAGGGCCGGTGAATGAGCAGTTCTTC	CASSKAHLAGGPVNEQFF
few	TRBV19	TRBJ2-5	TRBD2	TGTGCCAGTAGAGCGGGACTAGACCAAGAGACCCAGTACTTC	CASRAGLDQETQYF
many	TRBV6-6	TRBJ1-5	.	TGTGCCAGCGCTTCGAACAGCAATCAGCCCCAGCATTTT	CASASNSNQPQHF
.	TRBV5-1	TRBJ2-5	TRBD1	TGCGCCAGCAGCTCCTCGTTAGGACAGGCCAGGGCTTCGGAGACCCAGTACTTC	CASSSSLGQARASETQYF
many	TRBV18	TRBJ1-6	TRBD1	TGTGCCAGCTCACTCGCCCGACAGGGGGGTAATTCACCCCTCCACTTT	CASSLARQGGNSPLHF
few	TRBV10-3	TRBJ1-1	.	TGTGCCATCAGTGTTGGGGACTCCGCTGAAGCTTTCTTT	CAISVGDSAEAFF
many	TRBV29-1	TRBJ2-1	.	TGCAGCGTTGAAGGTCATCAGTCGGCTGCTGAGCAGTTCTTC	CSVEGHQSAAEQFF
many	TRBV7-2	TRBJ2-7	TRBD1	TGTGCCAGCAGCTCTCAGGGGGCAGTCTACGAGCAGTACTTC	CASSSQGAVYEQYF
few	TRBV9	TRBJ2-7	TRBD2	TGTGCCAGCAGCGTAGCTACGGGAGGCCCCTACGAGCAGTACTTC	CASSVATGGPYEQYF
.	TRBV29-1	TRBJ2-5	.	TGCAGCGTTGCTAGGGGAGTTGGGGAGACCCAGTACTTC	CSVARGVGETQYF
few	TRBV24-1	TRBJ2-3	.	TGTGCCACCAGTGATTTAGGGGGAATCAACACAGATACGCAGTATTTT	CATSDLGGINTDTQYF